This T cell receptor (beta chain) emerged from a study of T cell responses to AZD1222 COVID-19 vaccine. There are 14 residues in the CDR3. V was pared by 7 bases and J by 2 bases, with 5 bases of the junction left unmatched. CDR1 is LNHDA, CDR2 SQIVND, per germline (reference sequence). Study conclusions and caveats: Reports indicate that nearly half of spike-specific TCRs are directed at unmutated variant regions.

About this clone itself: Its target is not known.

Produced via immunoSEQ multiplex PCR; TCRdb's table is partial and in-frame only. The sample shows approximately 80,000 clones, around 85% of them seen only once. The TCR sequence derives from an adult who received the AZD1222 COVID-19 vaccine. The starting material was peripheral blood, obtained 28 days after the second AZD1222 dose. J is TRBJ1-3 and V is TRBV19; 7 nucleotides align to TRBD1. The CDR3 is CASKPRGAGNTIYF. DNA for the CDR3: TGTGCCAGTAAGCCCAGGGGGGCTGGAAACACCATATATTTT.